A selection of T cell receptor beta chains follows, all from one sample in a study of spatial heterogeneity in lung cancer. From the 5' RACE reads, TCRdb called clonotypes with MiXCR, one entry per CDR3 protein. The table lists fewer than 4,000 distinct CDR3 sequences, 15% of them singletons. Sequenced here: lung tumor tissue, sampled at surgery. Receptors were obtained from a female donor with early-stage non-small cell lung cancer. CDR3s include the opening cysteine and the closing phenylalanine or tryptophan. D genes are given only for firm matches. Clone size is not always given. Where it is, it says once, few, many or a class for expanded clones.

TRBV18,-,TRBJ1-5,14,few,TGTGCCAGCTCACCATTCCATAAGGACCAGCCCCAGCATTTT,CASSPFHKDQPQHF
TRBV7-6,TRBD2,TRBJ2-1,14,once,TGTGCCAGCAGCTTCCAGCGGGATTGGAATGAGCAGTTCTTC,CASSFQRDWNEQFF
TRBV11-2,-,TRBJ2-1,17,many,TGTGCCAGCAGCTTAGTCGCTCGAACCCTCTCCTTCCATGAGCAGTTCTTC,CASSLVARTLSFHEQFF
TRBV21-1,-,TRBJ2-3,13,many,TGTGCCAGGTTGACTACCTCGCTTGATACGCAGTATTTT,CARLTTSLDTQYF
TRBV18,-,TRBJ2-1,12,many,TGTGCCAGCTCACCCACAACTAATGAGCAGTTCTTC,CASSPTTNEQFF
TRBV5-1,-,TRBJ1-6,14,medium-sized,TGCGCCAGCAGCTTCGGGGACTTCAATTCACCCCTCCACTTT,CASSFGDFNSPLHF
TRBV4-2,TRBD2,TRBJ2-2,18,-,TGTGCCAGCAGCCATACCCGACTAGCGGGGGGGTACACCGGGGAGCTGTTTTTT,CASSHTRLAGGYTGELFF
TRBV4-1,-,TRBJ1-2,14,few,TGCGCCAGCAGCCGAGCCGGAGGGAACTATGGCTACACCTTC,CASSRAGGNYGYTF
TRBV27,TRBD2,TRBJ2-3,15,once,TGTGCCAGCAGTTTCCTAGCGGGGATCACAGATACGCAGTATTTT,CASSFLAGITDTQYF
TRBV10-3,-,TRBJ2-1,14,medium-sized,TGTGCCATCAGTGAGGGCGGGGCCGCCAATGAGCAGTTCTTC,CAISEGGAANEQFF
TRBV12-3/TRBV12-4,-,TRBJ2-7,14,many,TGTGCCAGCAGTTACCCAGGGACCTCCTACGAGCAGTACTTC,CASSYPGTSYEQYF
TRBV12-3/TRBV12-4,TRBD2,TRBJ2-1,15,medium-sized,TGTGCCAGCAGTTCAAGCGGGGCCTCCTACAATGAGCAGTTCTTC,CASSSSGASYNEQFF
TRBV5-1,-,TRBJ2-7,13,-,TGCGCCAGCAGCTTAGACATCACCGGAGAGCAGTACTTC,CASSLDITGEQYF
TRBV27,-,TRBJ1-1,15,many,TGTGCCAGCAGTTTATGGTGGACTAGGGATACTGAAGCTTTCTTT,CASSLWWTRDTEAFF
TRBV12-3/TRBV12-4,-,TRBJ2-1,14,many,TGTGCCAGCAGTTTTTCCTTGGGTATCCCCCAGCAGTTCTTC,CASSFSLGIPQQFF
TRBV12-3/TRBV12-4,TRBD1,TRBJ2-4,14,many,TGTGCCAGCGGGCAAGGGACAGGGGGGTCCTTCCAGTACTTC,CASGQGTGGSFQYF
TRBV2,TRBD1,TRBJ1-2,15,many,TGTGCCAGCAGTCCGCTCGGGACAGAGAACTATGGCTACACCTTC,CASSPLGTENYGYTF
TRBV7-2,TRBD2,TRBJ2-7,16,medium-sized,TGTGCCAGCAGCTTAAACCGGGGGGGAAACCTATACGAGCAGTACTTC,CASSLNRGGNLYEQYF
TRBV15,TRBD2,TRBJ2-7,14,medium-sized,TGTGCCACCAGCAGAGATCGGGAGGCGTACGAGCAGTACTTC,CATSRDREAYEQYF
TRBV20-1,-,TRBJ2-7,14,many,TGCAGTGCTAGAGATCGAGGGGTAAGGAACGAGCAGTACTTC,CSARDRGVRNEQYF
TRBV11-2,-,TRBJ1-2,13,large,TGTGCCAGCAGCTTAGACAGGGTTGATGGCTACACCTTC,CASSLDRVDGYTF
TRBV12-3/TRBV12-4,-,TRBJ1-6,13,many,TGTGCCAGCAGACGCGGCGGGAGTTCACCCCTCCACTTT,CASRRGGSSPLHF
TRBV27,-,TRBJ1-1,13,medium-sized,TGTGCCAGCAGTCCGTCGTCTTACACTGAAGCTTTCTTT,CASSPSSYTEAFF
TRBV7-9,TRBD1,TRBJ1-6,14,medium-sized,TGTGCCAGCAGCATAGGACAGGCAAATTCACCCCTCCACTTT,CASSIGQANSPLHF
TRBV7-2,-,TRBJ2-3,17,large,TGTGCCAGCAGCTTCCATTGGGGGGCCTCTAGCACAGATACGCAGTATTTT,CASSFHWGASSTDTQYF
TRBV20-1,TRBD2,TRBJ2-2,15,many,TGCAGTGCGCTAGCGGGGGTTCTAAACACCGGGGAGCTGTTTTTT,CSALAGVLNTGELFF
TRBV7-2,-,TRBJ1-2,11,many,TGTGCCAGCGGGGTAGCGCGAGGCTACACCTTC,CASGVARGYTF
TRBV29-1,-,TRBJ2-7,13,medium-sized,TGCAGCGTTCTGGATGGGAGGAACAACGAGCAGTACTTC,CSVLDGRNNEQYF
TRBV6-2/TRBV6-3,TRBD2,TRBJ2-1,15,medium-sized,TGTGCCAGCAGTTACGGGACTAGCGTACAAAATGAGCAGTTCTTC,CASSYGTSVQNEQFF
TRBV5-1,TRBD1,TRBJ1-1,16,few,TGCGCCAGCAGCTCGAGGACAGGAACCATGAACACTGAAGCTTTCTTT,CASSSRTGTMNTEAFF
TRBV24-1,-,TRBJ1-5,14,medium-sized,TGTGCCACCAGTGGACAGCTAAGCAATCAGCCCCAGCATTTT,CATSGQLSNQPQHF
TRBV7-9,TRBD1,TRBJ1-1,17,-,TGTGCCAGCAGCCCTTCCCGCCTACAGGGGATCTCGACTGAAGCTTTCTTT,CASSPSRLQGISTEAFF
TRBV10-3,TRBD2,TRBJ2-4,14,many,TGTGCCACCGGGAGGGAGTCAGCCAAAAACATTCAGTACTTC,CATGRESAKNIQYF
TRBV2,TRBD2,TRBJ2-5,14,-,TGTGCCAGCAGTGTTAGGACTAGCGGAGAGACCCAGTACTTC,CASSVRTSGETQYF
TRBV28,-,TRBJ1-1,15,many,TGTGCCAGCAGTCTTCCCGCGGGGAGGGCCACTGAAGCTTTCTTT,CASSLPAGRATEAFF
TRBV12-3/TRBV12-4,TRBD1,TRBJ2-2,15,medium-sized,TGTGCCAGCAGTCCAACAGGGGGCTTCGGCGGGGAGCTGTTTTTT,CASSPTGGFGGELFF
TRBV11-2,-,TRBJ1-2,14,medium-sized,TGTGCCAGCAGCTTCACCGGGACACAGGATGGCTACACCTTC,CASSFTGTQDGYTF
TRBV4-3,-,TRBJ2-2,14,medium-sized,TGCGCCAGCAGCCGAGAACTCGGGACCGGGGAGCTGTTTTTT,CASSRELGTGELFF
TRBV7-8,TRBD2,TRBJ2-5,18,medium-sized,TGTGCCAGCAGTTTGGTTCCCCGGCAAAGCGGGGGTCAAGAGACCCAGTACTTC,CASSLVPRQSGGQETQYF
TRBV5-1,-,TRBJ2-3,14,many,TGCGCCAGCAGCTTGGCAGGGGCGCCAGATACGCAGTATTTT,CASSLAGAPDTQYF
TRBV11-2,-,TRBJ1-6,16,many,TGTGCCAGCAGCTTAGTGGGAGGACCTGGGGATTCACCCCTCCACTTT,CASSLVGGPGDSPLHF